The 32 T cell receptor beta chains listed next were all sequenced from one sample in a study of blood T cell repertoires in COVID-19. TCRdb's table, derived via immunoSEQ multiplex PCR, lists solely in-frame clones and lacks some. The profile shows hundreds of thousands of clones, 75% to 85% of them singletons. Material: peripheral blood. These receptors came from a man aged 45-65 years with active or convalescent COVID-19.

This clone was counted once. This chain links TRBV12-3 or TRBV12-4 with TRBJ2-3; 7 bases fit TRBD2. The CDR3 is 12 amino acids. With 5 bases clipped from V and 10 bases from J, the junction kept 6 bases outside the gene matches. This chain's CDR3 is CASSLGLGAQYF. In DNA form, the CDR3 reads TGTGCCAGCAGTCTTGGACTAGGGGCGCAGTATTTT.

In its sample, this clone was seen once. V gene TRBV12-5 combines with J gene TRBJ1-1; maybe TRBD1 (5 bases). With 2 bases removed from V and 7 bases from J, the gap between germline ends came to 14 bases. The CDR3 sequence is 14 residues long. The V gene's germline CDR1 is LGHNT and CDR2 FRNRAP. CDR3 protein: CASGLSGRRGEAFF. The CDR3 nucleotides are TGTGCTAGTGGTTTGTCCGGCAGGAGGGGTGAAGCTTTCTTT.

The table lists this clone with a count of one. The chain is built from TRBV12-1 and TRBJ2-2; the D call TRBD2 from the table was never checked on the DNA. TRBV12-1 is a listed pseudogene. CDR3 length equals 20 residues. CDR3 loop: CASSFGGLAGVGLRTGELFF. As DNA, the CDR3 is TGTGCCAGCAGCTTTGGGGGACTAGCGGGAGTCGGGCTCCGCACCGGGGAGCTGTTTTTT.

This sequence joins TRBV18 and TRBJ1-2, with 7 bases identical to TRBD1. Germline values: CDR1 KGHSH, CDR2 LQKENI. The V and J ends lost 2 bases and 5 bases, in that order; junction bases with no gene match: 8. This CDR3 has 15 residues. CDR3 sequence: CASSPNRDSSYGYTF. The CDR3 DNA sequence: TGTGCCAGCTCACCAAACCGGGACAGTTCTTATGGCTACACCTTC.

This chain links TRBV11-3 with TRBJ1-1; D not certain. The germline V and J ends were trimmed by 3 bases and 1 base, with 6 bases remaining between them. The V gene's germline CDR1 is SGHNT and CDR2 YENEEA. CDR3 length: 13 residues. CDR3 sequence (DNA): TGTGCCAGCAGCTTGGAGCCGAACACTGAAGCTTTCTTT. It encodes CASSLEPNTEAFF. Together with reference TRBV11-3 and TRBJ1-1, the CDR3 gives the full variable domain: EAGVVQSPRYKIIEKKQPVAFWCNPISGHNTLYWYLQNLGQGPELLIRYENEEAVDDSQLPKDRFSAERLKGVDSTLKIQPAELGDSAVYLCASSLEPNTEAFFGQGTRLTVV.

V and J are TRBV28 and TRBJ1-2; D call uncertain. The germline V gene encodes CDR1 MDHEN and CDR2 SYDVKM. V gave up 10 bases and J gave up 4 bases, with 16 bases separating them. The CDR3 is 13 amino acids. CDR3 region: CATEVGAGYGYTF. The CDR3 DNA is TGTGCCACTGAGGTGGGCGCGGGCTATGGCTACACCTTC.

The chain links TRBV23-1 to TRBJ1-4; tentatively, D is TRBD1 (6 bases). TRBV23-1 is classed as an ORF, of uncertain function. The length of the CDR3 is 13 residues. V was pared by 11 bases and J by 6 bases, with 16 bases between. The CDR3 sequence is CARGRDNHEKLFF. In nucleotides, the CDR3 is TGCGCCCGGGGCAGGGACAACCATGAAAAACTGTTTTTT.

The chain uses TRBV5-1 and TRBJ2-7; 7 bases are a match to TRBD2. The CDR3 runs to 13 residues. The germline V gene has CDR1 SGHRS and CDR2 YFSETQ. V gave up 4 bases and J gave up 9 bases; unmatched junction bases: 10. The CDR3: CASSGGGTAAQYF. CDR3 coding DNA: TGCGCCAGCAGCGGCGGGGGAACGGCCGCGCAGTACTTC.

V gene TRBV4-2 combines with J gene TRBJ2-3, with 12 positions matching TRBD2. Losses at the gene ends were 5 bases for V and 2 bases for J; bases not matched to a gene: 2. CDR1 and CDR2 (germline): LGHNA, YNFKEQ. This CDR3 has 15 amino acids. The CDR3, as DNA: TGTGCCAGCAGCTCTAGCGGGAGGGACACAGATACGCAGTATTTT. It is translated as CASSSSGRDTDTQYF.

The V and J genes are TRBV18 and TRBJ2-1; 9 bases agree with TRBD1. This CDR3 is 15 amino acids long. Germline V CDR1 and CDR2: KGHSH, LQKENI. V lost 3 bases to trimming and J lost 9 bases; unmatched junction nucleotides: 9. The CDR3 protein is CASSPFVQGAGEQFF. The DNA for the CDR3 is TGTGCCAGCTCACCTTTCGTACAGGGGGCCGGTGAGCAGTTCTTC.

The V call is TRBV5-4, the J call TRBJ2-3, with TRBD2 matching 8 bases. From germline, CDR1 is SGHNT and CDR2 YYREEE (reference sequence). The CDR3 extends over 18 amino acids. V lost 0 bases and J lost 9; bases outside the gene matches: 18. The CDR3 sequence is CASSLAGGAGAQFRTQYF. The CDR3, as DNA: TGTGCCAGCAGCTTGGCCGGTGGAGCGGGAGCACAGTTCAGGACGCAGTATTTT.

The J gene is TRBJ1-4, the V gene TRBV30; TRBD1 might be the D (5 bases). The V gene's germline CDR1 is GTSNPN and CDR2 SVGIG (reference sequence). The CDR3 runs 13 residues. With 3 bases removed from V and 7 bases from J, the gap between germline ends came to 12 bases. CDR3 residues: CAWSGGTGEKLFF. The CDR3 region has the DNA TGTGCCTGGAGCGGAGGGACGGGTGAAAAACTGTTTTTT. The whole variable domain, filled in from reference TRBV30 and TRBJ1-4, reads SQTIHQWPATLVQPVGSPLSLECTVEGTSNPNLYWYRQAAGRGLQLLFYSVGIGQISSEVPQNLSASRPQDRQFILSSKKLLLSDSGFYLCAWSGGTGEKLFFGSGTQLSVL.

V usage is TRBV21-1 and J usage is TRBJ2-5; TRBD2, the table's D call, was not compared with the DNA. TRBV21-1 is flagged as a pseudogene. There are 15 residues in the CDR3. For the CDR3, the DNA is TGTGCCAGCAGCATTTTGAGGGATCCGGCAGAGACCCAGTACTTC. Protein sequence: CASSILRDPAETQYF.

The genes are TRBV3-1 (or the pseudogene TRBV3-2) and TRBJ1-4; D is possibly TRBD1 (5 bases). This CDR3 contains 13 residues. The V gene's germline CDR1 is LGHDT and CDR2 YNNKEL (reference sequence). V dropped 6 bases and J dropped 6 bases, with 11 bases sitting between them. The CDR3 reads CASSLRGDEKLFF. CDR3 in DNA: TGTGCCAGCAGTCTGCGGGGGGATGAAAAACTGTTTTTT.

V is TRBV24-1 and J is TRBJ1-4; D gene ambiguous. The V gene lost 3 bases and the J gene lost 0 bases, with 10 bases spanning the gap. CDR3 size: 16 residues. CDR1 and CDR2 (germline): KGHDR, SFDVKD. In nucleotides, the CDR3 is TGTGCCACCAGTGATCCGAGGGAGGCAACTAATGAAAAACTGTTTTTT. Translation: CATSDPREATNEKLFF.

This clone has more than one count but fewer than ten. V usage is TRBV19 and J usage is TRBJ2-3, with TRBD2 identical over 11 bases. From germline, CDR1 is LNHDA and CDR2 SQIVND (reference sequence). The CDR3 loop spans 18 amino acids. Losses at the gene ends were 0 bases for V and 1 base for J; bases not matched to a gene: 6. The CDR3 coding sequence is TGTGCCAGTAGTATAGATCACTTGGGACTAGCGGGCACAGATACGCAGTATTTT. It is translated as CASSIDHLGLAGTDTQYF. The full variable domain, completed using reference TRBV19 and TRBJ2-3, is DGGITQSPKYLFRKEGQNVTLSCEQNLNHDAMYWYRQDPGQGLRLIYYSQIVNDFQKGDIAEGYSVSREKKESFPLTVTSAQKNPTAFYLCASSIDHLGLAGTDTQYFGPGTRLTVL.

Only one count was recorded for this clone. The rearrangement uses TRBV4-2 and TRBJ1-6, with unresolved D. V lost 0 bases, J lost 7 bases, and 7 bases lay in between. The CDR3 sequence is 14 residues long. Germline V CDR1 and CDR2: LGHNA, YNFKEQ. This chain's CDR3 is CASSQETINSPLHF. In nucleotides, the CDR3 is TGTGCCAGCAGCCAAGAGACTATCAATTCACCCCTCCACTTT.

The chain uses TRBV6-1 and TRBJ2-3; D gene uncertain. Between the trimmed V and J ends, which lost 2 bases and 5 bases, there was a span of 2 bases. The CDR3 length is 11 residues. Per the germline V gene, CDR1 is MNHNS and CDR2 is SASEGT. The CDR3: CASSEQDTQYF. DNA of the CDR3: TGTGCCAGCAGTGAACAAGATACGCAGTATTTT.

The V and J genes are TRBV2 and TRBJ1-5, with 7 bases identical to TRBD1. This CDR3 is 13 amino acids long. After removal of 6 bases from V and 2 bases from J, the junction contained 1 base not matched to a gene. The germline V gene has CDR1 SNHLY and CDR2 FYNNEI. CDR3 in DNA: TGTGCCAGCAGCACAGGGGGCAATCAGCCCCAGCATTTT. Translation gives CASSTGGNQPQHF.

This rearrangement joins TRBV5-1 to TRBJ2-1; possibly TRBD1 for D (6 bases). Between the trimmed V and J ends, which lost 4 bases and 5 bases, there was a span of 16 bases. The V gene's germline CDR1 is SGHRS and CDR2 YFSETQ. The CDR3 runs to 15 residues. The CDR3 DNA sequence: TGCGCCAGCAGCATCTTTACAGGGTCGAACAATGAGCAGTTCTTC. Its translation: CASSIFTGSNNEQFF.

The chain links TRBV5-1 to TRBJ2-5; 8 nucleotides match TRBD2. Germline assignment: CDR1 SGHRS and CDR2 YFSETQ. The CDR3 contains 15 residues. With V trimmed by 0 bases and J by 3 bases, 4 bases remained unmatched. The CDR3, as DNA: TGCGCCAGCAGCTTGGTGGGGACTAGGAAAGAGACCCAGTACTTC. Translation gives CASSLVGTRKETQYF.

This clone was detected only once. The chain has TRBV9 and TRBJ2-7; tentative D call: TRBD1 (6 bases). With 4 bases removed from V and 0 bases from J, the gap between germline ends came to 11 bases. The CDR3 consists of 14 residues. The V gene's germline CDR1 is SGDLS and CDR2 YYNGEE. The CDR3 region has the DNA TGTGCCAGCAGCCCCCTAGGGGGCTCCTACGAGCAGTACTTC. It yields the protein CASSPLGGSYEQYF.

V gene TRBV5-1 combines with J gene TRBJ2-7, with 9 bases aligning to TRBD2. CDR3 length equals 14 residues. With V trimmed by 4 bases and J by 4 bases, 6 bases remained unmatched. Per the germline V gene, CDR1 is SGHRS and CDR2 is YFSETQ. DNA of the CDR3: TGCGCCAGCAGCCCAGCGGGAGGTGCGTACGAGCAGTACTTC. It yields the protein CASSPAGGAYEQYF.

This clone was observed once. The chain carries TRBV7-2 and TRBJ1-2, with D hard to call. CDR1 and CDR2 (germline): SGHTA, FQGNSA. With 6 bases removed from V and 0 bases from J, the gap between germline ends came to 8 bases. The CDR3 runs to 13 residues. The CDR3 sequence: CASSEQTNYGYTF. The CDR3 region has the DNA TGTGCCAGCAGTGAACAAACTAACTATGGCTACACCTTC.

The chain has TRBV9 and TRBJ2-2; D not resolved. Trimming removed 4 bases at V and 2 bases at J, with 3 bases between. CDR3 length: 12 residues. CDR1 and CDR2 (germline): SGDLS, YYNGEE. The CDR3 sequence is CASSPNTGELFF. CDR3 sequence (DNA): TGTGCCAGCAGCCCTAACACCGGGGAGCTGTTTTTT.

V and J are TRBV5-4 and TRBJ2-1, with 10 bases that match TRBD2. Per the germline V gene, CDR1 is SGHNT and CDR2 is YYREEE (reference sequence). This CDR3 spans 15 amino acids. V gave up 3 bases and J gave up 5 bases; unmatched junction bases: 5. The CDR3 nucleotides are TGTGCCAGCAGCTCAAGCGGGAGGGCGGACAATGAGCAGTTCTTC. Protein: CASSSSGRADNEQFF.

Only a few counts were recorded for this clone. The genes are TRBV4-2 and TRBJ2-1; 14 nucleotides match TRBD2. V lost 0 bases, J lost 8 bases, and 3 bases stayed unmatched. Germline CDR1 is LGHNA and CDR2 is YNFKEQ. The CDR3 is 16 amino acids. CDR3 amino acids: CASSQDWGLAGDEQFF. The CDR3 bases are TGTGCCAGCAGCCAAGATTGGGGACTAGCGGGGGATGAGCAGTTCTTC.

The CDR3 nucleotides read TGTGCCAGCAAGGGGGTAGGGGACGACGAGCAGTACTTC. Translating gives CASKGVGDDEQYF. The chain carries TRBV28 and TRBJ2-7, with a tentative D call TRBD1 (6 bases). V was clipped by 7 bases and J by 5 bases, with 15 bases between them. Germline V CDR1 and CDR2: MDHEN, SYDVKM. This CDR3 is built from 13 residues.

The V gene is TRBV27, the J gene TRBJ2-1, with D possibly being TRBD2 (5 bases). The V gene lost 0 bases and the J gene lost 9 bases, with 6 bases spanning the gap. Germline values: CDR1 MNHEY, CDR2 SMNVEV (reference sequence). CDR3 length equals 12 residues. CDR3 region: CASSLSAGEQFF. The CDR3 nucleotides are TGTGCCAGCAGTTTATCCGCGGGTGAGCAGTTCTTC.

The V and J genes are TRBV13 and TRBJ2-3; TRBD2 aligns across 9 bases. The CDR3 length is 15 residues. The V and J ends lost 3 bases and 5 bases, in that order; junction bases with no gene match: 6. Germline V gene lookup returns CDR1 PRHDT and CDR2 FYEKMQ (reference sequence). The CDR3, as DNA: TGTGCCAGCAGCTTGGCGACTAGCGGAGAAGATACGCAGTATTTT. Translating gives CASSLATSGEDTQYF.

Comments on this clone: One end of the junction varies from germline; a read error may be responsible. The CDR3 nucleotides read TGTGCCAGCAGGTTAGCGGGAGGAACAGATACGCAGTATTTT. Its translation: CASRLAGGTDTQYF. This chain links TRBV7-2 with TRBJ2-3; 10 bases are a match to TRBD2. The CDR3 has 14 amino acids. Germline CDR1 and CDR2: SGHTA and FQGNSA.

This clone appeared a few times. The V and J genes are TRBV27 and TRBJ1-2, with 7 bases that match TRBD1. The CDR3 totals 15 residues. Trimming took 5 bases from V and 5 from J; bases not matched to a gene: 11. The germline V gene has CDR1 MNHEY and CDR2 SMNVEV (reference sequence). The DNA for the CDR3 is TGTGCCAGCAGTCCTGATTACGGACAGGTTTATGGCTACACCTTC. This encodes CASSPDYGQVYGYTF.